The 12 T cell receptor beta chains below all came from one sample that was sequenced in a study of blood T cell repertoires in COVID-19. Sequenced by immunoSEQ multiplex PCR; TCRdb stores in-frame clones only, minus some. This sample yields more than 100,000 clones, of which about 86% are seen a single time; about 3.2% belongs to the top ten. Sequencing used peripheral blood. The receptors were gathered from a human donor in a cohort sampled during active COVID-19.

This clone is a singleton in its sample. The chain employs TRBV25-1 and TRBJ1-1; TRBD1 might be the D (5 bases). Germline CDR1 reads MGHDK; CDR2 reads SYGVNS. The CDR3 consists of 15 residues. Trimming pared 4 bases from V and 0 bases from J, leaving 12 bases between. The CDR3 DNA sequence: TGTGCCAGCAGTGCCCACGGACATTTGAACACTGAAGCTTTCTTT. Protein sequence: CASSAHGHLNTEAFF. The variable domain in full, completed from reference TRBV25-1 and TRBJ1-1, reads EADIYQTPRYLVIGTGKKITLECSQTMGHDKMYWYQQDPGMELHLIHYSYGVNSTEKGDLSSESTVSRIRTEHFPLTLESARPSHTSQYLCASSAHGHLNTEAFFGQGTRLTVV.

This clone was detected once. The chain joins TRBV19 to TRBJ1-5; D possibly corresponds to TRBD1 (6 bases). V was pared by 3 bases and J by 6 bases, with 9 bases between. The CDR3 runs to 13 residues. Germline lookup yields CDR1 LNHDA and CDR2 SQIVND (reference sequence). CDR3 in amino acids: CASSMNRVQPQHF. CDR3 nucleotide sequence: TGTGCCAGTAGTATGAACAGGGTTCAGCCCCAGCATTTT.

This clone was counted between two and nine times. The chain carries TRBV4-2 and TRBJ1-1; D is undetermined. The CDR3 extends over 14 amino acids. Trimming left V 0 bases short and J 4 bases short, with 9 bases between. The germline V gene encodes CDR1 LGHNA and CDR2 YNFKEQ. CDR3 sequence reads: CASSQDGGVTEAFF. The DNA for the CDR3 is TGTGCCAGCAGCCAAGATGGCGGGGTCACTGAAGCTTTCTTT.

This sequence joins TRBV3-1 (or the pseudogene TRBV3-2) and TRBJ2-7; a possible D gene is TRBD1 (5 bases). CDR1 LGHDT and CDR2 YNNKEL come from the germline V gene (reference sequence). V was shortened by 6 bases and J by 9 bases, with 24 bases between the two germline ends. The CDR3 is made up of 15 amino acids. The CDR3 region has the DNA TGTGCCAGCAGTACAACATGGGGCAGTTCAGTGCGGCAGTACTTC. This translates into CASSTTWGSSVRQYF.

The J gene is TRBJ2-3, the V gene TRBV12-3 or TRBV12-4; D perhaps matches TRBD1 (6 bases). This CDR3 contains 13 residues. Trimming took off 7 bases at V and 0 bases at J, with 8 bases between the two ends. As DNA, the CDR3 is TGTGCCAGCAAGGGGGAGAGCACAGATACGCAGTATTTT. Amino acid sequence: CASKGESTDTQYF.

This chain links TRBV9 with TRBJ2-3; tentatively, D is TRBD2 (6 bases). The germline gives CDR1 SGDLS, CDR2 YYNGEE. V lost 1 base and J lost 0, with 15 bases in between. This CDR3 comprises 17 residues. CDR3 residues: CASSVQARGSSTDTQYF. The CDR3 DNA reads TGTGCCAGCAGCGTACAAGCACGGGGGTCTAGCACAGATACGCAGTATTTT.

V gene TRBV9 combines with J gene TRBJ2-3, with 13 bases identical to TRBD2. The CDR3 sequence is 16 residues long. Germline values: CDR1 SGDLS, CDR2 YYNGEE. The V gene end was trimmed by 6 bases and the J gene end by 6 bases; junction bases not matched to a gene: 10. The chain's CDR3 is CASTTGLAGASDTQYF. The CDR3 DNA is TGTGCCAGCACCACCGGACTAGCGGGGGCTTCGGATACGCAGTATTTT.

J is TRBJ2-7 and V is TRBV6-5; no clear D. The germline V and J ends were trimmed by 0 bases and 0 bases, with 9 bases remaining between them. Germline CDR1 is MNHEY and CDR2 is SVGAGI. CDR3 length equals 15 residues. CDR3 in amino acids: CASSYSLTSSYEQYF. The CDR3 DNA sequence: TGTGCCAGCAGTTACTCTCTGACATCCTCCTACGAGCAGTACTTC.

In DNA, the CDR3 is TGTGCCAGCAGCTTAGCACTAGCGGCCTACGAGCAGTACTTC. It codes for CASSLALAAYEQYF. V gene TRBV7-2 combines with J gene TRBJ2-7; 8 bases map to TRBD2. The V segment lost 0 bases and the J segment 2 bases; nucleotides outside the gene matches: 0. There are 14 residues in the CDR3. Germline V gene data show CDR1 as SGHTA and CDR2 as FQGNSA.

This clone was picked up a small number of times. The chain has TRBV19 and TRBJ2-7; D unresolved. CDR3 length equals 12 residues. The germline V gene has CDR1 LNHDA and CDR2 SQIVND (reference sequence). Trimming pared 1 base from V and 6 bases from J, leaving 7 bases between. The CDR3 DNA reads as TGTGCCAGTAGTATAGGTGGGCGCGAGCAGTACTTC. This translates into CASSIGGREQYF.

In this sample, this clone turned up a few times. The chain has TRBV29-1 and TRBJ2-3; TRBD1 agrees at 8 bases. This CDR3 has 14 residues. The trim removed 2 bases at V and 6 bases at J, leaving 7 bases unmatched. Germline assignment: CDR1 SQVTM and CDR2 ANQGSEA. The CDR3 sequence is CSVEPRGRPDTQYF. CDR3 bases: TGCAGCGTTGAACCCAGGGGGCGTCCGGATACGCAGTATTTT.

The rearrangement uses TRBV7-9 and TRBJ1-5; TRBD1 aligns across 10 bases. From germline, CDR1 is SEHNR and CDR2 FQNEAQ (reference sequence). This CDR3 is 15 amino acids long. The trim removed 5 bases at V and 5 bases at J, leaving 6 bases unmatched. In DNA form, the CDR3 reads TGTGCCAGCAGCGCAGGGACAGGGGAGGATCAGCCCCAGCATTTT. Protein sequence: CASSAGTGEDQPQHF.